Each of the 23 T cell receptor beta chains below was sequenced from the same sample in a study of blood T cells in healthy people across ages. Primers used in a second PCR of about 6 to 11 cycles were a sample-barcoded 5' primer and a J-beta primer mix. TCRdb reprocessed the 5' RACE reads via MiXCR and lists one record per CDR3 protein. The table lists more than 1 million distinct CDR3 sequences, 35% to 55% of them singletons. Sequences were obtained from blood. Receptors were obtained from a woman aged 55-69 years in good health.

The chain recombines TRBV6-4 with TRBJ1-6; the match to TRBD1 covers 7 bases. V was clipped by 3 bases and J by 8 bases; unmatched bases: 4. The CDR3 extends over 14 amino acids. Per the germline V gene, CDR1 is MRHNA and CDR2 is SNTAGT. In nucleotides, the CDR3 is TGTGCCAGCAGTGAACAGGGGACGGATTCACCCCTCCACTTT. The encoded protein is CASSEQGTDSPLHF.

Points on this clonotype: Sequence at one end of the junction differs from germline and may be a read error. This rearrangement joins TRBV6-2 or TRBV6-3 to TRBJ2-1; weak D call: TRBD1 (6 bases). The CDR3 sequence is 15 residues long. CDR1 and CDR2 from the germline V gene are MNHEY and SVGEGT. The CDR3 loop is CASTEGDPVYNERFF. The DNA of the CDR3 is TGTGCCAGCACCGAGGGGGACCCCGTTTACAATGAGCGGTTCTTC.

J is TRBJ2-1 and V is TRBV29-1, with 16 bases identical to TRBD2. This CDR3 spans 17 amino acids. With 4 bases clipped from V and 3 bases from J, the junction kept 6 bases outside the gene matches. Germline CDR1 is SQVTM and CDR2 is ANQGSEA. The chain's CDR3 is CSVVGTSGRGIYNEQFF. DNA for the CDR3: TGCAGCGTTGTGGGGACTAGCGGGAGGGGGATCTACAATGAGCAGTTCTTC.

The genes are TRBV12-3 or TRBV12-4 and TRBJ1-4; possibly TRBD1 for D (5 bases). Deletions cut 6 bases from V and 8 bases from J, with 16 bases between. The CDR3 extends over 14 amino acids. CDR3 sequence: CASRRDSPWEKLFF. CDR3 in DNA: TGTGCCAGCAGGAGGGACTCCCCCTGGGAAAAACTGTTTTTT.

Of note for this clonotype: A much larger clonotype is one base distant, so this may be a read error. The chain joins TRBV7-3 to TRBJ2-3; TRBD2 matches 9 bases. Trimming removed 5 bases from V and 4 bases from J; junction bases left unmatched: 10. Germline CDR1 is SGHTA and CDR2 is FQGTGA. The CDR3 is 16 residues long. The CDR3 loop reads CASSPLAGSGADTQYF. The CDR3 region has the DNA TGTGCCAGCAGCCCTCTAGCGGGAAGCGGCGCAGATACGCAGTATTTT.

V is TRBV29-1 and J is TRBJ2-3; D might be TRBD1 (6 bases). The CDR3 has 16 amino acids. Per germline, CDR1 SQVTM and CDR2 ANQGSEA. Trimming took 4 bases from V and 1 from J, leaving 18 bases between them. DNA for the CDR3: TGCAGCGTTGCCACTCAGGGGCTAAGGGGCACAGATACGCAGTATTTT. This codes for CSVATQGLRGTDTQYF.

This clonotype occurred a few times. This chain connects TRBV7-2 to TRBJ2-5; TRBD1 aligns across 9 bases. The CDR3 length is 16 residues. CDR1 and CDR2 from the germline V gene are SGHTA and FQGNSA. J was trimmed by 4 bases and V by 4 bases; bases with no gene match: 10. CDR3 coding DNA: TGTGCCAGCAGCTGGCCGGGACAGGGTTTTCGAGAGACCCAGTACTTC. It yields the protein CASSWPGQGFRETQYF.

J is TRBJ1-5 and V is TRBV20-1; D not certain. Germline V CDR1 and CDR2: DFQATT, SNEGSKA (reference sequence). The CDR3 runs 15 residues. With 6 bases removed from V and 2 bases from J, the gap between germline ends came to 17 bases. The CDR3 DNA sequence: TGCAGTGCCACAGAGGGCGGCGGGGGCAATCAGCCCCAGCATTTT. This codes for CSATEGGGGNQPQHF.

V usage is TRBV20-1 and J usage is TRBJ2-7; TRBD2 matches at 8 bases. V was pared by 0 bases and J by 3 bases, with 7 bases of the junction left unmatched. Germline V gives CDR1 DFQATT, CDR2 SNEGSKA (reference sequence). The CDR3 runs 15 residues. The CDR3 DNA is TGCAGTGCTAGAGACCGAGCGGGAGCCCTCTACGAGCAGTACTTC. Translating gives CSARDRAGALYEQYF.

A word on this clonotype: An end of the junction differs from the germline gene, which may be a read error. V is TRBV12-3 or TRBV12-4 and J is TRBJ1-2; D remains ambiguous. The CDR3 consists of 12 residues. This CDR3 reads CASGLIRYGYTF. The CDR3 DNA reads TGTGCCAGCGGTTTAATTAGATATGGCTACACCTTC.

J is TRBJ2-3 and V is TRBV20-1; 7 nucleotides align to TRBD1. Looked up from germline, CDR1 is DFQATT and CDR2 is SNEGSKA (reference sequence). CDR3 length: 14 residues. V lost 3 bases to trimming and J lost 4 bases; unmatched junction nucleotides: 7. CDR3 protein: CSASRQGVADTQYF. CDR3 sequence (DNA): TGCAGTGCTAGCCGACAGGGAGTCGCAGATACGCAGTATTTT.

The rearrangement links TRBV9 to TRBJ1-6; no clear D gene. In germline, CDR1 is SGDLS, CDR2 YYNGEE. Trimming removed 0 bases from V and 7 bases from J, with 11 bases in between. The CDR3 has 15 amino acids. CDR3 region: CASSVGQTQNSPLHF. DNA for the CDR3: TGTGCCAGCAGCGTAGGGCAGACGCAAAATTCACCCCTCCACTTT.

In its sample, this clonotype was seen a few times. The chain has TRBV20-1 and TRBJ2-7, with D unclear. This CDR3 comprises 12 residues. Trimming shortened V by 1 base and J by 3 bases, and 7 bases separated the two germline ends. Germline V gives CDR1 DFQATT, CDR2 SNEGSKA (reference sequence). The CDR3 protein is CSARVFGYEQYF. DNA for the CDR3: TGCAGTGCTAGAGTCTTCGGCTACGAGCAGTACTTC.

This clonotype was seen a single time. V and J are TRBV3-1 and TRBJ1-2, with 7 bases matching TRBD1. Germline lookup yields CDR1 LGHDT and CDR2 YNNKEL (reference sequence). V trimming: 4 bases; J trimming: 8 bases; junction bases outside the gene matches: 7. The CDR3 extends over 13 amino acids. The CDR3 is CASSPTGARGYTF. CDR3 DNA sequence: TGTGCCAGCAGCCCCACAGGGGCGCGGGGCTACACCTTC.

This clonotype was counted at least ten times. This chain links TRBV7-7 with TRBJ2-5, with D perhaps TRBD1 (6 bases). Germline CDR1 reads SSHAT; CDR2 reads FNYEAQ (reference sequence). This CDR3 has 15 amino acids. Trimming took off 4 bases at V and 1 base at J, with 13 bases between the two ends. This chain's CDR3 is CASSWRRGGQETQYF. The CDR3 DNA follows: TGTGCCAGCAGCTGGCGCCGAGGGGGCCAAGAGACCCAGTACTTC.

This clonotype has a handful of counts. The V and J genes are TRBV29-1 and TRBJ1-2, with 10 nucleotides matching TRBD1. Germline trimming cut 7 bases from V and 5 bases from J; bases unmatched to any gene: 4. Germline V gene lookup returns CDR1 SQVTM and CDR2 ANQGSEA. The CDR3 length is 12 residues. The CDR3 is CSAGGQGYGYTF. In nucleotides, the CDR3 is TGCAGCGCTGGGGGACAGGGGTATGGCTACACCTTC.

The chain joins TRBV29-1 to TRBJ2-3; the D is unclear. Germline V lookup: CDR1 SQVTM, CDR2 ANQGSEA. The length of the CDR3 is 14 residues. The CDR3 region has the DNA TGCAACGTAAAACGGGCAGCTAGCACAGATACGCAGTATTTT. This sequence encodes CNVKRAASTDTQYF.

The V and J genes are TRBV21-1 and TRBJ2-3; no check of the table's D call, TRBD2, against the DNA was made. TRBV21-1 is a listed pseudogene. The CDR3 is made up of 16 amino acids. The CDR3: CASSNVTSGSLDTQYF. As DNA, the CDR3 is TGTGCCAGCAGCAACGTTACTAGCGGGAGCTTAGATACGCAGTATTTT.

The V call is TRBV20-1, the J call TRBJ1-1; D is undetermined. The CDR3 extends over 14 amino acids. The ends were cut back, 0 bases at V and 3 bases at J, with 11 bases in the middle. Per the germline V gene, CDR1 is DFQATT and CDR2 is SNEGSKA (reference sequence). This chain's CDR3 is CSAREGSGYTEAFF. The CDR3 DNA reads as TGCAGTGCTAGAGAGGGGTCGGGGTACACTGAAGCTTTCTTT.

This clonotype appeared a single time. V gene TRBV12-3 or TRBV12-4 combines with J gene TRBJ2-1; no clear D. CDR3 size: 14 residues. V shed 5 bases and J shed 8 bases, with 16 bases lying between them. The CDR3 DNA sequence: TGTGCCAGCAGTGTCGGGTTGATTACCGATGAGCAGTTCTTC. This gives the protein CASSVGLITDEQFF.

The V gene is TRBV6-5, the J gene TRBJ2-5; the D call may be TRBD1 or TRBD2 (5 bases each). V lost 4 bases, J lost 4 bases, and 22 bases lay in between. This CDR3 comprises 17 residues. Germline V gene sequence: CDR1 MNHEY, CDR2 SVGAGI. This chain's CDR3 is CASSLTGRTGTGETQYF. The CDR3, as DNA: TGTGCCAGCAGTTTAACGGGAAGAACCGGAACAGGAGAGACCCAGTACTTC.

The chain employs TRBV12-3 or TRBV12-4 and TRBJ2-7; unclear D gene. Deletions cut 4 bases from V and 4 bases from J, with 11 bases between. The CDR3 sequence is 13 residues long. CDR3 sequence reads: CASSSDARYEQYF. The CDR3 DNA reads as TGTGCCAGCAGTTCGGACGCAAGATACGAGCAGTACTTC.

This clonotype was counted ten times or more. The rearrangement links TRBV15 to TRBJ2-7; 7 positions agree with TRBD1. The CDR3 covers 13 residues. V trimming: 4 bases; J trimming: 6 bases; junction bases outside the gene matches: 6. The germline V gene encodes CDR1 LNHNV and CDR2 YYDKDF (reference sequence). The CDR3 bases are TGTGCCACCAGCACCAAACAGGGGAGCGAGCAGTACTTC. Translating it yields CATSTKQGSEQYF.